The T cell receptor (beta chain) described here comes from a study of T cell changes during pregnancy in multiple sclerosis. After removal of 0 bases from V and 4 bases from J, the junction contained 2 bases not matched to a gene. Germline V gene lookup returns CDR1 SGHRS and CDR2 YFSETQ. The CDR3 length is 15 residues. Sequencing used immunoSEQ multiplex PCR; TCRdb keeps in-frame clones, though not all of them. The repertoire holds fewer than 90,000 clones, with around 93% as singletons. The sequence derives from a female donor in good health, enrolled as a control in a pregnancy study. The sample in question was peripheral blood, obtained in the third trimester of pregnancy. The chain couples TRBV5-1 to TRBJ2-2, with TRBD1 matching over 8 bases. CDR3 DNA: TGCGCCAGCAGCTTGGTAACAGGGGGCACCGGGGAGCTGTTTTTT. The encoded protein is CASSLVTGGTGELFF.